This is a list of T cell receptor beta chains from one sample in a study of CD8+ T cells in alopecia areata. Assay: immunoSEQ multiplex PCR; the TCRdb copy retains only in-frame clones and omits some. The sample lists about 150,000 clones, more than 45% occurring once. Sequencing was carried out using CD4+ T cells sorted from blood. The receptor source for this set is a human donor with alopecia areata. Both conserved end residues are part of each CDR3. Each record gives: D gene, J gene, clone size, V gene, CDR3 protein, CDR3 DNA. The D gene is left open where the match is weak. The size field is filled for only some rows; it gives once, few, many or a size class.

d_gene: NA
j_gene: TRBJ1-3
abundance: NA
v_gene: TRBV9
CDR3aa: CASSVNPGENTIYF
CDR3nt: TGTGCCAGCAGCGTGAATCCAGGGGAAAACACCATATATTTT

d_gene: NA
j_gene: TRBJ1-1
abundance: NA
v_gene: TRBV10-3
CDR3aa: CAISDGLNRKAFF
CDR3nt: TGTGCCATCAGTGATGGTCTAAACAGAAAAGCTTTCTTT

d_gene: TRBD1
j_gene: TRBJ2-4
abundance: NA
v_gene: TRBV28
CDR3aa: CASSSPGTGVNIQYF
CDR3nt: TGTGCCAGCAGTTCTCCCGGGACAGGGGTTAACATTCAGTACTTC

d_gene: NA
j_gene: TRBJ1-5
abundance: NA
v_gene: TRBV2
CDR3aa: CASSVGTSNQPQHF
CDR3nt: TGTGCCAGCAGTGTCGGCACTAGCAATCAGCCCCAGCATTTT

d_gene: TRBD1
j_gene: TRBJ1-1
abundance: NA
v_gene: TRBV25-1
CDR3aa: CASRTGDGEAFF
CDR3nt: TGTGCCAGCAGGACAGGGGATGGTGAAGCTTTCTTT

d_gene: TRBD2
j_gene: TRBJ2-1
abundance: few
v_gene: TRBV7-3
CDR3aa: CASSLGLATEQFF
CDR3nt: TGTGCCAGCAGCCTAGGACTAGCTACTGAGCAGTTCTTC

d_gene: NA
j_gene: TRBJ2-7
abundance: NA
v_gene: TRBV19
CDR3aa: CASSFGGNVNEQYF
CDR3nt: TGTGCCAGTAGTTTTGGCGGTAACGTCAACGAGCAGTACTTC

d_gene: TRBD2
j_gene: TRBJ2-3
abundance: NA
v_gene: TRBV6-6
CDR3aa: CASSYGAGGPVDTQYF
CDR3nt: TGTGCCAGCAGTTACGGTGCGGGAGGGCCGGTAGATACGCAGTATTTT

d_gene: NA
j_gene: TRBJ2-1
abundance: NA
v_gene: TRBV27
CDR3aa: CASSPITGRYNEQFF
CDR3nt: TGTGCCAGCAGTCCTATCACAGGACGCTACAATGAGCAGTTCTTC

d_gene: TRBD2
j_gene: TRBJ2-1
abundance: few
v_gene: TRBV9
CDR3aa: CASSVVASGRNEQFF
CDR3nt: TGTGCCAGCAGCGTAGTGGCTAGCGGGAGGAATGAGCAGTTCTTC

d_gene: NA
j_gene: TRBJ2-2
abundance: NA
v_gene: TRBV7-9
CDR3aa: CASSPVQAGTGELFF
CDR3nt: TGTGCCAGCAGCCCCGTCCAGGCGGGCACCGGGGAGCTGTTTTTT

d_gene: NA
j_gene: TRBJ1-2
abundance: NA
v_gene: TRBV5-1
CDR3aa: CASSLAMESSRAHGYTF
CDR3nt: TGCGCCAGCAGCTTGGCCATGGAGTCTTCCCGGGCCCATGGCTACACCTTC

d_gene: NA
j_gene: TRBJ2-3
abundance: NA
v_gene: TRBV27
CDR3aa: CASSSSGTRSTDTQYF
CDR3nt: TGTGCCAGCAGTTCATCCGGGACACGTAGCACAGATACGCAGTATTTT

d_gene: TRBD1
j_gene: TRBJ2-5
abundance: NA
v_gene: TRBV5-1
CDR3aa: CATSAGTGETQYF
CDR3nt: TGCGCCACTTCTGCCGGGACAGGGGAGACCCAGTACTTC

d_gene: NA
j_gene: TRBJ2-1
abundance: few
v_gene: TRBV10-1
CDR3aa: CASSERTTVGSGNEQFF
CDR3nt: TGCGCCAGCAGTGAGCGGACCACAGTCGGGAGCGGCAATGAGCAGTTCTTC

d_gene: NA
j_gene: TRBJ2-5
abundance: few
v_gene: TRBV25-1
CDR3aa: CASSGKETQYF
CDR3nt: TGTGCCAGCAGTGGTAAAGAGACCCAGTACTTC

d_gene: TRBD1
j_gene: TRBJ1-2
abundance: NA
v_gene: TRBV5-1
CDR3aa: CASSHIGTDPYGYTF
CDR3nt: TGCGCCAGCAGTCATATTGGGACAGACCCCTATGGCTACACCTTC

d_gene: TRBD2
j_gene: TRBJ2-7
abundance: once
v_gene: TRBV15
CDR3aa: CATSTSGNPYEQYF
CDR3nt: TGTGCCACCAGCACCAGCGGGAATCCCTACGAGCAGTACTTC

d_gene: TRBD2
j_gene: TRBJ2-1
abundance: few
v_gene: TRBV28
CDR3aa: CASSPGGPYNEQFF
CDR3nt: TGTGCCAGCAGCCCGGGAGGCCCCTACAATGAGCAGTTCTTC

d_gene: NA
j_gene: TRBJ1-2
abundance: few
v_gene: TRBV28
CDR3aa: CASSEVGEVHYGYTF
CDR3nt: TGTGCCAGCAGCGAAGTCGGGGAAGTTCACTATGGCTACACCTTC

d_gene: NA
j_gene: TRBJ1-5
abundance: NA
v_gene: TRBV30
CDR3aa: CAWSVGNDYQPQHF
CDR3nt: TGTGCCTGGAGTGTAGGGAACGATTATCAGCCCCAGCATTTT

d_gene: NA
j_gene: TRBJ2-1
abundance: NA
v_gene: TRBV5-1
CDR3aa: CASSPLGSSYNEQFF
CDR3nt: TGCGCCAGCAGCCCGCTGGGAAGCTCCTACAATGAGCAGTTCTTC

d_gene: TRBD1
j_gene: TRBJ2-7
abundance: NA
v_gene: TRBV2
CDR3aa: CASSTGTGYYEQYF
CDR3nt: TGTGCCAGCAGTACCGGGACAGGCTACTACGAGCAGTACTTC

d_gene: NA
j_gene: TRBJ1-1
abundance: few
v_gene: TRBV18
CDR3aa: CASSPLPGTDTEAFF
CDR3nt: TGTGCCAGCTCACCTCTTCCGGGGACGGACACTGAAGCTTTCTTT

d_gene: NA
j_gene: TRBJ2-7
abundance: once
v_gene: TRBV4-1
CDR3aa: CASSHQTEQYF
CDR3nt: TGCGCCAGCAGCCATCAAACGGAGCAGTACTTC

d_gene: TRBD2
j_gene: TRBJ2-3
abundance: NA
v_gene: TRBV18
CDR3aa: CASSPSRGRATDTQYF
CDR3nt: TGTGCCAGCTCACCATCTCGCGGGAGGGCCACAGATACGCAGTATTTT

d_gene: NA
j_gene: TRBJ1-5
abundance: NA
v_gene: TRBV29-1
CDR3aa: CSVQQVNQPQHF
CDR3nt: TGCAGCGTTCAACAGGTCAATCAGCCCCAGCATTTT

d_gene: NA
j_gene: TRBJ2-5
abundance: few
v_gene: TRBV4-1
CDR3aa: CASSQVPGQVMKTQYF
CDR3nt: TGCGCCAGCAGCCAAGTCCCGGGTCAGGTTATGAAGACCCAGTACTTC

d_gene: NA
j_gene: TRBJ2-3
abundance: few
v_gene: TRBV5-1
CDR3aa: CASSLSVPDTQYF
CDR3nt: TGCGCCAGCAGCTTGTCGGTTCCAGATACGCAGTATTTT

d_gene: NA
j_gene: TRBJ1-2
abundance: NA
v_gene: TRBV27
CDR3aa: CASSLWRGGGYTF
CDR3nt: TGTGCCAGCAGTTTATGGAGAGGTGGAGGCTACACCTTC

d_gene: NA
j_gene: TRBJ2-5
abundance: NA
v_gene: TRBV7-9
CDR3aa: CASSLRQQETQYF
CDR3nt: TGTGCCAGCAGCCTTAGACAGCAAGAGACCCAGTACTTC

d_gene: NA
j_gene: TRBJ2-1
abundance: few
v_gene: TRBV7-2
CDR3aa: CASSYQLGGGSYNEQFF
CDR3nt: TGTGCCAGCAGCTACCAGCTTGGGGGAGGCTCCTACAATGAGCAGTTCTTC

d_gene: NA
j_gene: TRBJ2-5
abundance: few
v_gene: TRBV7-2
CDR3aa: CASSPSQGGLPSQYF
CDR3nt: TGTGCCAGCAGCCCTTCCCAGGGAGGTCTACCGTCCCAGTACTTC

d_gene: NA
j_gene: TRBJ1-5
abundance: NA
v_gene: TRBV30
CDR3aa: CAWSGGRLNQPQHF
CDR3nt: TGTGCCTGGAGTGGGGGCAGACTCAATCAGCCCCAGCATTTT

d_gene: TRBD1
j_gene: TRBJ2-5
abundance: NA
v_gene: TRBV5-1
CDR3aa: CASSLDRGEETQYF
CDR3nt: TGCGCCAGCAGCTTGGACAGGGGGGAAGAGACCCAGTACTTC

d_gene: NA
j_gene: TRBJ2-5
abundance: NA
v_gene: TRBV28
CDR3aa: CASMPGTIGVYQETQYF
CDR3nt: TGTGCCAGCATGCCGGGGACGATTGGGGTGTACCAAGAGACCCAGTACTTC

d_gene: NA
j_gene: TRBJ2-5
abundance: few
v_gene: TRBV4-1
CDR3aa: CASSLLLTETQYF
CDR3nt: TGCGCCAGCAGCCTGCTTTTGACAGAGACCCAGTACTTC

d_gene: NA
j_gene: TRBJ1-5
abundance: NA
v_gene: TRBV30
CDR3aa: CAWSSLSNQPQHF
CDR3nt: TGTGCCTGGAGTTCCCTTAGCAATCAGCCCCAGCATTTT

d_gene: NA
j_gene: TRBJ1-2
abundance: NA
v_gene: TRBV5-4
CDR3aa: CASYLADGGYTF
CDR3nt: TGTGCCAGCTATTTGGCTGATGGTGGCTACACCTTC

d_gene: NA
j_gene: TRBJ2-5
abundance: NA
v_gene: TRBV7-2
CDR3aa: CASSPRLEETQYF
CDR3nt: TGTGCCAGCAGTCCCCGACTGGAAGAGACCCAGTACTTC

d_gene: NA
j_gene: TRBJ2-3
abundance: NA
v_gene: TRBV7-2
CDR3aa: CASSLDPANTQYF
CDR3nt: TGTGCCAGCAGCTTAGACCCGGCCAATACGCAGTATTTT

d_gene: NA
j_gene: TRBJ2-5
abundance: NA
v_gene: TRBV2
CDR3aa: CASNPGAETQYF
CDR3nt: TGTGCCAGCAATCCAGGGGCTGAGACCCAGTACTTC

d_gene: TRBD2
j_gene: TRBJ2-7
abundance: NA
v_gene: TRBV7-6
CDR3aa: CASSLSTSGSSYEQYF
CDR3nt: TGTGCCAGCAGCTTATCTACTAGCGGGTCCTCCTACGAGCAGTACTTC

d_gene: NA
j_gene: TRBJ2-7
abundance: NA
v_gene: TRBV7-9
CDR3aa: CASSLQGISLREQYF
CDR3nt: TGTGCCAGCAGCTTACAGGGAATCTCACTACGCGAGCAGTACTTC

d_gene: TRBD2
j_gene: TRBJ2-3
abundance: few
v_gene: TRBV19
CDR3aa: CASSLSGLLTDTQYF
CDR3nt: TGTGCCAGTAGTTTATCGGGACTATTAACAGATACGCAGTATTTT